This passage covers 8 T cell receptor beta chains from one sample sequenced in a study of blood T cell repertoires in COVID-19. Libraries were prepared by immunoSEQ multiplex PCR; TCRdb keeps only in-frame clonotypes and omits some of them. The sample lists 250,000 to 300,000 clones; 86% were seen once. Sequencing was carried out using peripheral blood. The receptor set was obtained from a woman aged 25 to 39 with COVID-19, enrolled during active disease.

The chain carries TRBV4-1 and TRBJ2-7; 10 bases match TRBD1. Germline V CDR1 and CDR2: MGHRA, YSYEKL. J was trimmed by 2 bases and V by 0 bases; bases with no gene match: 7. The CDR3 is 17 amino acids. CDR3 sequence: CASSQEVWGTGAYEQYF. Here the CDR3 DNA reads TGCGCCAGCAGCCAAGAAGTGTGGGGGACAGGGGCCTACGAGCAGTACTTC.

This clone was recorded once. The chain employs TRBV18 and TRBJ1-6, with unresolved D. In germline, CDR1 is KGHSH, CDR2 LQKENI. V lost 4 bases, J lost 5 bases, and 12 bases lay in between. The CDR3 is 15 residues long. The CDR3 region is CASSQLDWDNSPLHF. CDR3 DNA sequence: TGTGCCAGCTCACAATTGGACTGGGATAATTCACCCCTCCACTTT. The whole variable domain, filled in from reference TRBV18 and TRBJ1-6, reads NAGVMQNPRHLVRRRGQEARLRCSPMKGHSHVYWYRQLPEEGLKFMVYLQKENIIDESGMPKERFSAEFPKEGPSILRIQQVVRGDSAAYFCASSQLDWDNSPLHFGNGTRLTVT.

This chain connects TRBV19 to TRBJ2-2; possibly TRBD2 for D (6 bases). Germline CDR1 LNHDA, CDR2 SQIVND (reference sequence). The CDR3 totals 14 residues. Trimming left V 6 bases short and J 3 bases short, with 11 bases between. Written as DNA, the CDR3 is TGTGCCAGTAGCGGGACTCTTTACACCGGGGAGCTGTTTTTT. Its protein is CASSGTLYTGELFF.

This clone has just a few counts. The rearrangement joins TRBV4-1 to TRBJ2-5; no firm D call. The germline CDR1 and CDR2 sequences are MGHRA and YSYEKL. V gave up 1 base and J gave up 3 bases, with 9 bases separating them. The CDR3 runs 14 residues. The CDR3 bases are TGCGCCAGCAGCCAAGGATGGAGTGAAGAGACCCAGTACTTC. The encoded protein is CASSQGWSEETQYF.

This clone was recorded only once. Written as DNA, the CDR3 is TGTGCCAGCAGCTTTCGAGGGGGCTATGGCTACACCTTC. Its translation is CASSFRGGYGYTF. The chain recombines TRBV12-3 or TRBV12-4 with TRBJ1-2; TRBD1 is a possible D gene (6 bases). V was cut by 6 bases and J by 4 bases, with 12 bases left in between. This CDR3 is built from 13 residues.

This chain links TRBV6-2 or TRBV6-3 with TRBJ1-5, with D uncertain. The CDR3 totals 14 residues. In germline, CDR1 is MNHEY, CDR2 SVGEGT. V lost 4 bases and J lost 7, with 14 bases in between. The CDR3 nucleotides are TGTGCCAGCAGTTTCGGCGGTCGATCCCAGCCCCAGCATTTT. This encodes CASSFGGRSQPQHF.

This chain uses TRBV3-1 (or the pseudogene TRBV3-2) with TRBJ2-3, with 8 bases identical to TRBD2. There are 16 residues in the CDR3. J was trimmed by 4 bases and V by 2 bases; bases with no gene match: 8. Germline CDR1 reads LGHDT; CDR2 reads YNNKEL (reference sequence). The CDR3 DNA reads TGTGCCAGCAGCCAACAACCGGGACTAGTCTCAGATACGCAGTATTTT. It codes for CASSQQPGLVSDTQYF.

J is TRBJ2-7 and V is TRBV4-1, with TRBD1 matching 10 bases. The ends lost 8 bases at V and 1 base at J; junction bases unmatched: 8. The germline gives CDR1 MGHRA, CDR2 YSYEKL. The CDR3 contains 15 residues. The CDR3 spells CASGPGQGISYEQYF. The CDR3 region has the DNA TGCGCCAGCGGTCCGGGACAGGGGATTTCCTACGAGCAGTACTTC.